The rows below give T cell receptor beta chains drawn from one sample of a study of blood T cell repertoires in COVID-19. Using immunoSEQ multiplex PCR, the repertoire was profiled, and TCRdb retains in-frame clones only, with some absent. Altogether about 300,000 clones are present, about 90% being singletons, with the ten largest covering roughly 6.1%. Sequencing was done on a sample of peripheral blood. Every receptor here comes from a woman in her forties or fifties with COVID-19, enrolled during active disease. The CDR3 runs from the conserved cysteine through the conserved F or W.

>TRBJ2-1|TRBV14|17
CASSPYRRAGGPNEQFF
>TRBJ2-1|TRBV2|14
CASIRTSGSNEQFF
>TRBJ1-2|TRBV24-1|12
CATSDKRYGYTF
>TRBJ1-5|TRBV27|14
CASRAGRPNQPQHF
>TRBJ1-5|TRBV6-6|12
CASRQGSQPQHF
>TRBJ2-1|TRBV11-3|14
CASSLAGTYNEQFF
>TRBJ2-3|TRBV29-1|13
CSVEGSNTDTQYF
>TRBJ2-1|TRBV7-6|14
CASEVGEEYNEQFF
>TRBJ1-2|TRBV6-5|13
CASSRGQFYGYTF
>TRBJ2-7|TRBV9|15
CASSPQTGSSYEQYF
>TRBJ2-5|TRBV10-3|12
CAISEPGETQYF
>TRBJ2-3|TRBV7-2|17
CASSLATSGKGIDTQYF
>TRBJ1-2|TRBV4-1|16
CASSQGTGRINYGYTF
>TRBJ2-3|TRBV6-5|15
CASNMEGKSTDTQYF
>TRBJ1-1|TRBV27|15
CASSLSGGKNTEAFF
>TRBJ2-3|TRBV27|16
CASRTGLMLHTDTQYF
>TRBJ2-1|TRBV5-1|17
CASTFLGAGGFNNEQFF